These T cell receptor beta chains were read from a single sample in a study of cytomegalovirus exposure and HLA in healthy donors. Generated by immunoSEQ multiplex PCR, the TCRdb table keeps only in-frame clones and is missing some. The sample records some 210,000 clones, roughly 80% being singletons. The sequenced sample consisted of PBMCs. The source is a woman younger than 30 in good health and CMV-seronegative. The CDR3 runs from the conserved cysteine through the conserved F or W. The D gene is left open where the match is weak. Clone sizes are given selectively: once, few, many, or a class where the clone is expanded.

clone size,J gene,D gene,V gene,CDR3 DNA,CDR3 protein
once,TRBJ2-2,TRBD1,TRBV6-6,TGTGCCAGCAGTTCCGGACAGGGGGCAAACACCGGGGAGCTGTTTTTT,CASSSGQGANTGELFF
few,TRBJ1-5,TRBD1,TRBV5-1,TGCGCCAGCAGCCAAGGGACAGGGGGCTTTCAGCCCCAGCATTTT,CASSQGTGGFQPQHF
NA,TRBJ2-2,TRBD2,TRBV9,TGTGCCAGCAGCGTCACTAGCGGGAGTACCGGGGAGCTGTTTTTT,CASSVTSGSTGELFF
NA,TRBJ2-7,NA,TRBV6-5,TGTGCCAGCGTACCGGGACACCTTTCCTACGAGCAGTACTTC,CASVPGHLSYEQYF
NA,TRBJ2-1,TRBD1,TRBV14,TGTGCCAGCAGCCCCTGGGACAGTTACTACAATGAGCAGTTCTTC,CASSPWDSYYNEQFF
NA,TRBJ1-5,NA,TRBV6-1,TGTGCCAGCAGTGAAGCGGTGGGGGGTAGCAATCAGCCCCAGCATTTT,CASSEAVGGSNQPQHF
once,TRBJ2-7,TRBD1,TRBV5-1,TGCGCCAGCAGCCCGAAGGACAGGACAACTTCCTACGAGCAGTACTTC,CASSPKDRTTSYEQYF
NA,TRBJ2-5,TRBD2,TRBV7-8,TGTGCCAGCAGCTTAGTAGCGGGGGAGCAAGAGACCCAGTACTTC,CASSLVAGEQETQYF
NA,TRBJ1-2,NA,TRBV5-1,TGCGCCAGCAGCTTGGATGACACACTCTACGGCTACACCTTC,CASSLDDTLYGYTF
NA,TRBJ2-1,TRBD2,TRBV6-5,TGTGGGCGGGAGTTGTGGGCCTCGGCCTATGAGCAGTTCTTC,CGRELWASAYEQFF
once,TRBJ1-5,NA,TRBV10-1,TGCGCCAGCAGCAGCCCACTACCCGACAGGCGTTGCAAGCCCCAGCATTTT,CASSSPLPDRRCKPQHF
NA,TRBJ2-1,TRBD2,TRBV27,TGTGCCAGCAGTGGTTCAGGACTAGCGTCTCGTGAGCAGTTCTTC,CASSGSGLASREQFF
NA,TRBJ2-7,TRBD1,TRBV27,TGTGCCAGCAGCTTGATCGGGACAGGGACATACGAGCAGTACTTC,CASSLIGTGTYEQYF
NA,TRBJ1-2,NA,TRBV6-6,TGTGCCAGCAGTTCCTTCGCAGATAACTATGGCTACACCTTC,CASSSFADNYGYTF
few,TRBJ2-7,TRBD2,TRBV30,TGTGCCTGGAGAGGGACTAGCGGCCCTTACGAGCAGTACTTC,CAWRGTSGPYEQYF
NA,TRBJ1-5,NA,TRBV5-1,TGCGCCAGCAGCCCTACAGCCCTTAGGGGCAATCAGCCCCAGCATTTT,CASSPTALRGNQPQHF
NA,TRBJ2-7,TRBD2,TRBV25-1,TGTGCCAGCAGTGACCTCCTAGCGGGAGAGGGCGAGCAGTACTTC,CASSDLLAGEGEQYF
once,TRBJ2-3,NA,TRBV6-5,TGTGCCAGCAGTTACGAGGCAGGGGGGACAGATACGCAGTATTTT,CASSYEAGGTDTQYF
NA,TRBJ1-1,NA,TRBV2,TGTGCCAGCAGTGTTGACCTGAACACTGAAGCTTTCTTT,CASSVDLNTEAFF
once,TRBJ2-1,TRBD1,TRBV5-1,TGCGCCAGCAGCTTGGCCGGGAGCCAGGGGGCAGGTGAGCAGTTCTTC,CASSLAGSQGAGEQFF
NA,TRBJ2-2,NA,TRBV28,TGTGCCAGCAGCCTTCTTCTGCGGGGGCGGGAGCTGTTTTTT,CASSLLLRGRELFF
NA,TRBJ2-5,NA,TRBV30,TGTGCCTGGAGGGTAGGACAAGAGACCCAGTACTTC,CAWRVGQETQYF
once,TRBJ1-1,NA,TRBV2,TGTGCCAGCAGACGGGACATGGGGAACACTGAAGCTTTCTTT,CASRRDMGNTEAFF
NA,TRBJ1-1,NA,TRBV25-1,TGTGCCAGCAGTGACGAGGGCGACACTGAAGCTTTCTTT,CASSDEGDTEAFF
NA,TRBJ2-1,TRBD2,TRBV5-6,TGTGCCAGCGGCTTGTGGGGACTAAGTTTCTTCTACAATGAGCAGTTCTTC,CASGLWGLSFFYNEQFF